These 20 T cell receptor beta chains originate from one sample sequenced in a study of blood T cell repertoires in COVID-19. TCRdb's table, derived via immunoSEQ multiplex PCR, lists solely in-frame clones and lacks some. The sample has approximately 200,000 clones; 88% are singletons. Input material: peripheral blood. The receptor source for this set is an older man with acute or convalescent COVID-19.

The gene calls are TRBV10-2 and TRBJ2-1; 15 nucleotides align to TRBD2. The CDR3 loop spans 15 amino acids. From germline, CDR1 is WSHSY and CDR2 SAAADI. V trimming: 4 bases; J trimming: 9 bases; junction bases outside the gene matches: 4. This CDR3 reads CASSGTSGRAGEQFF. DNA for the CDR3: TGCGCCAGCAGTGGGACTAGCGGGAGGGCGGGTGAGCAGTTCTTC.

V and J are TRBV3-1 (or the pseudogene TRBV3-2) and TRBJ2-1; 7 bases align to TRBD1. The CDR3 contains 13 residues. V lost 1 base, J lost 15 bases, and 9 bases stayed unmatched. The germline CDR1 and CDR2 sequences are LGHDT and YNNKEL (reference sequence). CDR3: CASSQGHQGVRFF. Here the CDR3 DNA reads TGTGCCAGCAGCCAAGGACATCAGGGGGTAAGGTTCTTC.

The V call is TRBV7-3, the J call TRBJ2-5; 10 nucleotides line up with TRBD1. The CDR3 totals 15 residues. With 3 bases clipped from V and 5 bases from J, the junction kept 6 bases outside the gene matches. In germline, CDR1 is SGHTA, CDR2 FQGTGA. CDR3 nucleotide sequence: TGTGCCAGCAGCTTTGGACAGGGGGGATTGGAGACCCAGTACTTC. Translation gives CASSFGQGGLETQYF.

V usage is TRBV9 and J usage is TRBJ2-1, with a weak D call TRBD2 (7 bases). The V end lost 1 base, the J end lost 0 bases, and 14 bases lay between the germline ends. Germline loops: CDR1 SGDLS, CDR2 YYNGEE. The CDR3 length is 17 residues. The CDR3 nucleotides are TGTGCCAGCAGCGTACACCCAGGGGAGGGCTCCTACAATGAGCAGTTCTTC. Translated: CASSVHPGEGSYNEQFF.

The V call is TRBV19, the J call TRBJ2-1, with D tentatively TRBD1 (6 bases). The CDR3 length is 14 residues. Germline CDR1 LNHDA, CDR2 SQIVND (reference sequence). V was clipped by 4 bases and J by 6 bases, with 13 bases between them. The CDR3 coding sequence is TGTGCCAGTAGTAGATCACAGGGATCCAATGAGCAGTTCTTC. Encoded protein: CASSRSQGSNEQFF.

CDR3 DNA: TGTGCCAGCAGTTCTCGGCGGTCTTCCTACGAGCAGTACTTC. Its protein product is CASSSRRSSYEQYF. The chain recombines TRBV27 with TRBJ2-7; D unclear. CDR3 length: 14 residues. The V end lost 4 bases, the J end lost 1 base, and 11 bases lay between the germline ends. The V gene's germline CDR1 is MNHEY and CDR2 SMNVEV (reference sequence).

The genes are TRBV5-4 and TRBJ2-2, with 10 bases fitting TRBD2. Looked up from germline, CDR1 is SGHNT and CDR2 is YYREEE (reference sequence). CDR3 size: 16 residues. J was trimmed by 1 base and V by 0 bases; bases with no gene match: 0. The CDR3 spells CASSLGTSGNTGELFF. As DNA, the CDR3 is TGTGCCAGCAGCTTGGGGACTAGCGGGAACACCGGGGAGCTGTTTTTT.

This clone showed up just a few times. The chain uses TRBV20-1 and TRBJ2-1; 8 nucleotides match TRBD1. This CDR3 contains 14 residues. Germline V CDR1 and CDR2: DFQATT, SNEGSKA (reference sequence). J was trimmed by 4 bases and V by 3 bases; bases with no gene match: 5. CDR3 amino acids: CSASRGTGYNEQFF. The CDR3 DNA sequence: TGCAGTGCTAGTAGGGGGACAGGTTACAATGAGCAGTTCTTC.

This sequence joins TRBV7-6 and TRBJ1-5, with 8 bases matching TRBD1. V shed 5 bases and J 1 base; nucleotides not matched to a gene: 13. The CDR3 length is 18 residues. Per germline, CDR1 SGHVS and CDR2 FNYEAQ. The CDR3 region is CASSRHPPGGESNQPQHF. The CDR3 region has the DNA TGTGCCAGCAGCAGGCACCCCCCAGGGGGCGAAAGCAATCAGCCCCAGCATTTT.

The chain has TRBV5-1 and TRBJ2-2, with 11 bases lining up with TRBD1. Germline V CDR1 and CDR2: SGHRS, YFSETQ. J was trimmed by 8 bases and V by 3 bases; bases with no gene match: 3. CDR3 length equals 14 residues. The CDR3 DNA reads as TGCGCCAGCAGCTGGACAGGGGGCGAGGGGGAGCTGTTTTTT. It codes for CASSWTGGEGELFF.

This clone was recorded a few times. The J gene is TRBJ2-2, the V gene TRBV7-3; D call uncertain. Germline CDR1 SGHTA, CDR2 FQGTGA. Trimming shortened V by 8 bases and J by 7 bases, and 8 bases separated the two germline ends. The CDR3 has 11 amino acids. CDR3: CASGQRGELFF. CDR3 DNA sequence: TGTGCCAGCGGCCAGCGCGGGGAGCTGTTTTTT. Full variable domain (rest looked up from reference TRBV7-3 and TRBJ2-2): GAGVSQTPSNKVTEKGKYVELRCDPISGHTALYWYRQSLGQGPEFLIYFQGTGAADDSGLPNDRFFAVRPEGSVSTLKIQRTERGDSAVYLCASGQRGELFFGEGSRLTVL.

The chain has TRBV19 and TRBJ2-3, with 12 bases aligning to TRBD2. CDR3 length: 15 amino acids. Trimming cost V 7 bases and J 5 bases; bases outside gene matches: 7. CDR1 LNHDA and CDR2 SQIVND come from the germline V gene (reference sequence). The CDR3: CASTPLLAGGDTQYF. CDR3 bases: TGTGCCAGTACTCCTCTACTAGCGGGAGGAGATACGCAGTATTTT.

The rearrangement uses TRBV28 and TRBJ1-4; 8 bases are a match to TRBD1. Germline-derived CDR1 and CDR2 are MDHEN and SYDVKM. This CDR3 is built from 15 residues. J was trimmed by 7 bases and V by 5 bases; bases with no gene match: 9. The CDR3: CASSVQGALGEKLFF. In nucleotides, the CDR3 is TGTGCCAGCAGTGTCCAGGGGGCGCTAGGTGAAAAACTGTTTTTT.

The chain recombines TRBV5-1 with TRBJ1-2, with 7 bases aligning to TRBD1. Unmatched junction bases numbered 4, after V lost 0 bases and J lost 8 bases. The CDR3 runs 13 residues. Germline assignment: CDR1 SGHRS and CDR2 YFSETQ. The DNA for the CDR3 is TGCGCCAGCAGCTTGGCTCAGGGGGAAGGCTACACCTTC. Protein sequence: CASSLAQGEGYTF.

The chain is built from TRBV4-2 and TRBJ2-3; perhaps TRBD2 as D (6 bases). The germline CDR1 and CDR2 sequences are LGHNA and YNFKEQ. Trimming left V 0 bases short and J 2 bases short, with 12 bases between. The CDR3 consists of 16 residues. The CDR3 sequence is CASSQEPGENTDTQYF. Written as DNA, the CDR3 is TGTGCCAGCAGCCAAGAACCGGGAGAGAACACAGATACGCAGTATTTT.

The gene calls are TRBV28 and TRBJ2-7, with 8 bases identical to TRBD2. The CDR3 consists of 11 residues. Trimming cost V 5 bases and J 10 bases; bases outside gene matches: 4. Germline V gene data show CDR1 as MDHEN and CDR2 as SYDVKM. The CDR3 loop reads CASSEREFQYF. In nucleotides, the CDR3 is TGTGCCAGCAGTGAGCGGGAGTTTCAGTACTTC. Supplemented by reference TRBV28 and TRBJ2-7, the full variable domain reads DVKVTQSSRYLVKRTGEKVFLECVQDMDHENMFWYRQDPGLGLRLIYFSYDVKMKEKGDIPEGYSVSREKKERFSLILESASTNQTSMYLCASSEREFQYFGPGTRLTVT.

This chain joins TRBV14 and TRBJ2-1; D perhaps matches TRBD1 (6 bases). V lost 4 bases, J lost 6 bases, and 16 bases lay in between. This CDR3 comprises 15 residues. Germline assignment: CDR1 SGHDN and CDR2 FVKESK. CDR3 loop: CASSPPGDRPNEQFF. The CDR3 nucleotides read TGTGCCAGCAGCCCCCCCGGCGACAGGCCCAATGAGCAGTTCTTC.

The chain couples TRBV18 to TRBJ2-7; possibly TRBD1 for D (6 bases). The germline gives CDR1 KGHSH, CDR2 LQKENI. The CDR3 extends over 13 amino acids. The V end was cut by 1 base, the J end by 5 bases, with 9 bases between. The CDR3 loop reads CASSPQDRNEQYF. The DNA for the CDR3 is TGTGCCAGCTCACCACAGGACAGAAACGAGCAGTACTTC.

This rearrangement joins TRBV6-1 to TRBJ2-7; perhaps TRBD1 as D (8 bases). Deletions cut 3 bases from V and 4 bases from J, with 22 bases between. Germline V gene sequence: CDR1 MNHNS, CDR2 SASEGT. The CDR3 is 17 residues long. The DNA of the CDR3 is TGTGCCAGCAGTGATTGGGGGGGACGGACAGGGTCGTACGAGCAGTACTTC. Translated, it gives CASSDWGGRTGSYEQYF.

The J gene is TRBJ2-1, the V gene TRBV19, with TRBD2 matching 7 bases. The J segment lost 3 bases and the V segment lost 6 bases, leaving 17 bases of the junction unmatched. CDR3 length: 18 amino acids. The germline V gene encodes CDR1 LNHDA and CDR2 SQIVND (reference sequence). DNA of the CDR3: TGTGCCAGTAGCGCGGGGGAGACAGAACCACCACTCTACAATGAGCAGTTCTTC. This sequence encodes CASSAGETEPPLYNEQFF.